The 32 T cell receptor beta chains reported below all come from one sample, sequenced in a study of CD8 T cells in ankylosing spondylitis. TCRdb processed the 5' RACE reads anew with MiXCR; each CDR3 protein has one entry. The sample has fewer than 550,000 distinct CDR3 sequences; less than 6% are singletons. Findings and limits, study-wide: Ankylosing spondylitis blood appeared to carry a characteristic TCR beta motif of roughly eight highly homologous variants.

Antigens of these TCRs are unknown. The source material was blood, either unsorted or a sorted T cell fraction (not recorded which). All receptors derive from a male donor with ankylosing spondylitis.

This clonotype was detected a few times. This chain connects TRBV7-2 to TRBJ2-2; D call uncertain. The CDR3 runs 16 residues. Germline CDR1 SGHTA, CDR2 FQGNSA. V was cut by 1 base and J by 2 bases, with 11 bases left in between. The CDR3, as DNA: TGTGCCAGCAGCTTAGAAGCCGCCCCCAACACCGGGGAGCTGTTTTTT. Protein product: CASSLEAAPNTGELFF.

This clonotype turned up a few times. V gene TRBV4-2 combines with J gene TRBJ1-4; maybe TRBD1 (5 bases). V was shortened by 8 bases and J by 6 bases, with 13 bases between the two germline ends. Germline-derived CDR1 and CDR2 are LGHNA and YNFKEQ. CDR3 length equals 13 residues. In nucleotides, the CDR3 is TGTGCCAGCGGCATCGGGGCTTATGAAAAACTGTTTTTT. The encoded protein is CASGIGAYEKLFF.

This clonotype was detected ten times or more. CDR3 coding DNA: TGTGCCAGCAGTGGGACAGGGGGCGCGAGGAGAACCGGGGAGCTGTTTTTT. It encodes CASSGTGGARRTGELFF. J is TRBJ2-2 and V is TRBV27; 12 nucleotides agree with TRBD1. The CDR3 spans 17 residues. Trimming removed 5 bases from V and 5 bases from J; junction bases left unmatched: 9. Germline V lookup: CDR1 MNHEY, CDR2 SMNVEV (reference sequence).

This clonotype was detected many times. The chain uses TRBV4-3 and TRBJ2-1; 7 nucleotides match TRBD1. The CDR3 totals 13 residues. Trimming at V came to 4 bases and at J to 9 bases, leaving 6 bases not matched to a gene. Germline V gives CDR1 LGHNA, CDR2 YSLEER. CDR3 bases: TGCGCCAGCAGCCCTGAGGGGGCCGGTGAGCAGTTCTTC. Its protein product is CASSPEGAGEQFF.

This clonotype was seen repeatedly, ten times or more. The chain is built from TRBV12-3 or TRBV12-4 and TRBJ2-1, with TRBD1 identical over 10 bases. The CDR3 consists of 14 residues. Germline trimming cut 6 bases from V and 8 bases from J; bases unmatched to any gene: 7. DNA for the CDR3: TGTGCCAGCAGGGAGACAGGGGGCCGTCATGAGCAGTTCTTC. This encodes CASRETGGRHEQFF.

In its sample, this clonotype was seen many times. The genes are TRBV7-2 and TRBJ2-3; TRBD1 aligns across 11 bases. This CDR3 has 17 amino acids. Per the germline V gene, CDR1 is SGHTA and CDR2 is FQGNSA. Losses at the gene ends were 1 base for V and 4 bases for J; bases not matched to a gene: 7. In nucleotides, the CDR3 is TGTGCCAGCAGCTTAGGGGGGACAGGGGGGAAGGCAGATACGCAGTATTTT. It codes for CASSLGGTGGKADTQYF.

This clonotype has ten or more counts. J is TRBJ2-2 and V is TRBV5-6; D gene ambiguous. The CDR3 runs to 14 residues. CDR1 is SGHDT and CDR2 is YYEEEE in the germline V gene. Deletions cut 1 base from V and 8 bases from J, with 12 bases between. The CDR3 spells CASSLYRPEGELFF. The CDR3 nucleotides read TGTGCCAGCAGCTTGTATCGCCCGGAGGGGGAGCTGTTTTTT.

This clonotype came up many times. The V and J genes are TRBV4-3 and TRBJ2-1; TRBD2 aligns across 9 bases. Germline V gene data show CDR1 as LGHNA and CDR2 as YSLEER. With 0 bases clipped from V and 3 bases from J, the junction kept 9 bases outside the gene matches. This CDR3 region has 18 residues. The CDR3, as DNA: TGCGCCAGCAGCCAAGAGGCCCCAACTAGCGGGTACTACAATGAGCAGTTCTTC. Translated, it gives CASSQEAPTSGYYNEQFF.

The sample holds many counts of this clonotype. This rearrangement joins TRBV20-1 to TRBJ1-1; tentatively, D is TRBD1 (6 bases). V was pared by 2 bases and J by 6 bases, with 16 bases between. Germline CDR1 and CDR2: DFQATT and SNEGSKA (reference sequence). The CDR3 extends over 14 amino acids. CDR3 residues: CSARRDTLTPEAFF. DNA for the CDR3: TGCAGTGCTAGAAGGGACACGCTGACGCCTGAAGCTTTCTTT.

This clonotype came up many times. V and J are TRBV10-3 and TRBJ2-7; TRBD1 is a possible D gene (6 bases). V dropped 8 bases and J dropped 0 bases, with 11 bases sitting between them. Germline CDR1 reads ENHRY; CDR2 reads SYGVKD. The CDR3 is 13 amino acids. CDR3 region: CAILRDISYEQYF. CDR3 sequence (DNA): TGTGCCATCCTCAGGGACATCTCCTACGAGCAGTACTTC.

This clonotype has ten or more counts. J is TRBJ2-7 and V is TRBV20-1; 9 positions agree with TRBD1. The V segment lost 1 base and the J segment 1 base; nucleotides outside the gene matches: 5. The germline V gene has CDR1 DFQATT and CDR2 SNEGSKA (reference sequence). The CDR3 runs to 15 residues. The DNA of the CDR3 is TGCAGTGCTAGAGCACCGGGACAGGGATCCTACGAGCAGTACTTC. Translation gives CSARAPGQGSYEQYF.

This clonotype was observed a handful of times. The chain links TRBV18 to TRBJ1-1, with 8 bases lining up with TRBD1. The J segment lost 0 bases and the V segment lost 4 bases, leaving 10 bases of the junction unmatched. The CDR3 contains 17 residues. The germline V gene has CDR1 KGHSH and CDR2 LQKENI. The CDR3 sequence: CASSLSGQGRMNTEAFF. The CDR3 DNA follows: TGTGCCAGCTCACTCTCAGGACAGGGACGGATGAACACTGAAGCTTTCTTT.

This clonotype was picked up many times. The V call is TRBV20-1, the J call TRBJ2-5, with 8 nucleotides matching TRBD1. The CDR3 length is 15 residues. Germline assignment: CDR1 DFQATT and CDR2 SNEGSKA (reference sequence). The J segment lost 4 bases and the V segment lost 1 base, leaving 8 bases of the junction unmatched. The CDR3: CSARATGDAGETQYF. DNA of the CDR3: TGCAGTGCTAGAGCGACAGGGGATGCGGGAGAGACCCAGTACTTC.

The sample holds many counts of this clonotype. The chain couples TRBV7-2 to TRBJ2-7, with 11 positions matching TRBD2. Germline-derived CDR1 and CDR2 are SGHTA and FQGNSA. CDR3 size: 16 residues. With 0 bases clipped from V and 2 bases from J, the junction kept 3 bases outside the gene matches. CDR3 sequence reads: CASSLALAGGPYEQYF. DNA of the CDR3: TGTGCCAGCAGCTTAGCCCTAGCGGGGGGACCCTACGAGCAGTACTTC.

This clonotype turned up a few times. CDR3 DNA sequence: TGTGCCAGCAGCCGAGGGGGCCGAAGCTCCTACAATGAGCAGTTCTTC. As protein: CASSRGGRSSYNEQFF. The genes are TRBV11-3 and TRBJ2-1, with TRBD1 identical over 7 bases. The CDR3 is 16 residues long. Germline lookup yields CDR1 SGHNT and CDR2 YENEEA. The J segment lost 0 bases and the V segment lost 5 bases, leaving 7 bases of the junction unmatched.

At least ten counts were recorded for this clonotype. The gene calls are TRBV4-3 and TRBJ1-1, with D unresolved. This CDR3 comprises 15 residues. Between the trimmed V and J ends, which lost 5 bases and 1 base, there was a span of 14 bases. Germline assignment: CDR1 LGHNA and CDR2 YSLEER. For the CDR3, the DNA is TGCGCCAGCAGCGACCACTGGCCAGCGAACACTGAAGCTTTCTTT. Amino acids: CASSDHWPANTEAFF.

In its sample, this clonotype was seen many times. The chain combines TRBV5-5 with TRBJ1-2, with D unresolved. Germline V gene lookup returns CDR1 SGHKS and CDR2 YYEKEE (reference sequence). This CDR3 comprises 13 residues. With 3 bases removed from V and 7 bases from J, the gap between germline ends came to 13 bases. The CDR3 sequence: CASSSLLTGGYTF. DNA of the CDR3: TGTGCCAGCAGCTCACTCCTGACGGGTGGCTACACCTTC. Supplemented by reference TRBV5-5 and TRBJ1-2, the full variable domain reads DAGVTQSPTHLIKTRGQQVTLRCSPISGHKSVSWYQQVLGQGPQFIFQYYEKEERGRGNFPDRFSARQFPNYSSELNVNALLLGDSALYLCASSSLLTGGYTFGSGTRLTVV.

Ten or more counts support this clonotype. The V call is TRBV12-3 or TRBV12-4, the J call TRBJ2-5; D ambiguous. V lost 6 bases and J lost 2, with 19 bases in between. This CDR3 comprises 16 residues. The CDR3 DNA follows: TGTGCCAGCAGCCCCTACCCCCGACAAACACAAGAGACCCAGTACTTC. The encoded protein is CASSPYPRQTQETQYF.

This clonotype was found many times. The chain has TRBV20-1 and TRBJ2-7; D is possibly TRBD1 (7 bases). Trimming removed 1 base from V and 1 base from J, with 14 bases in between. The CDR3 has 15 amino acids. CDR1 is DFQATT and CDR2 is SNEGSKA in the germline V gene (reference sequence). The CDR3 region has the DNA TGCAGTGCTAGAGGCCTACAGGGGACTTCCTACGAGCAGTACTTC. As protein: CSARGLQGTSYEQYF.

This clonotype was detected many times. This sequence joins TRBV7-2 and TRBJ1-2; 7 nucleotides line up with TRBD1. V shed 1 base, J shed 3 bases, and the junction held 5 bases outside the gene matches. The CDR3 contains 15 residues. Germline-derived CDR1 and CDR2 are SGHTA and FQGNSA. CDR3 DNA sequence: TGTGCCAGCAGCTTAGGGGGACAGACTTACTATGGCTACACCTTC. Its protein product is CASSLGGQTYYGYTF.

The sample holds a few counts of this clonotype. The rearrangement uses TRBV12-3 or TRBV12-4 and TRBJ2-6; D unclear. The CDR3 is 16 residues long. Trimming stripped 5 bases from V and 0 bases from J, with 11 bases between. CDR3 DNA sequence: TGTGCCAGCAGTCCCGGACCGAACTCTGGGGCCAACGTCCTGACTTTC. This translates into CASSPGPNSGANVLTF.

Of note for this clonotype: The CDR3 does not close with the conserved phenylalanine or tryptophan, likely indicating a read error. The chain has TRBV7-9 and TRBJ2-7; TRBD2 matches at 8 bases. The CDR3 loop spans 14 amino acids. CDR1 and CDR2 (germline): SEHNR, FQNEAQ (reference sequence). Trimming cost V 3 bases and J 3 bases; bases outside gene matches: 4. The CDR3 DNA follows: TGTGCCAGCAGCTTGAGTGCGGGGGGCTACGAGCAGTACTCC. Its protein product is CASSLSAGGYEQYS.

There are many counts of this clonotype. The rearrangement joins TRBV29-1 to TRBJ2-7; D remains unclear. The CDR3 loop spans 11 amino acids. Germline V gene lookup returns CDR1 SQVTM and CDR2 ANQGSEA. V was shortened by 5 bases and J by 3 bases, with 8 bases between the two germline ends. The CDR3, as DNA: TGCAGCGTTAAGAAGCTCTACGAGCAGTACTTC. Its protein product is CSVKKLYEQYF.

This clonotype was seen repeatedly, ten times or more. The V call is TRBV2, the J call TRBJ2-5; tentatively, D is TRBD1 (6 bases). Between the trimmed V and J ends, which lost 7 bases and 1 base, there was a span of 13 bases. The CDR3 has 14 residues. Germline loops: CDR1 SNHLY, CDR2 FYNNEI. CDR3 residues: CASTALGAQETQYF. In DNA form, the CDR3 reads TGTGCCAGCACGGCTTTGGGGGCCCAAGAGACCCAGTACTTC.

This clonotype has at least ten counts. The chain recombines TRBV4-2 with TRBJ2-3; maybe TRBD1 (6 bases). Between the trimmed V and J ends, which lost 0 bases and 2 bases, there was a span of 18 bases. Germline CDR1 and CDR2: LGHNA and YNFKEQ. CDR3 length: 18 residues. The CDR3 DNA reads as TGTGCCAGCAGCCAAGAGAGGGCCCCGGGACAAGTCACAGATACGCAGTATTTT. Translating it yields CASSQERAPGQVTDTQYF.

Many counts were recorded for this clonotype. The chain uses TRBV24-1 and TRBJ1-1, with a possible D match to TRBD1 (6 bases). The V end was cut by 5 bases, the J end by 4 bases, with 16 bases between. The CDR3 sequence is 15 residues long. Germline V CDR1 and CDR2: KGHDR, SFDVKD. In nucleotides, the CDR3 is TGTGCCACCAGTGGGTCTGGGGGGCGAGGCACTGAAGCTTTCTTT. Protein: CATSGSGGRGTEAFF.

This clonotype has ten or more counts. The V call is TRBV16, the J call TRBJ1-2; D unresolved. This CDR3 region has 14 residues. CDR1 KGHSY and CDR2 FQNENV come from the germline V gene. V dropped 0 bases and J dropped 2 bases, with 7 bases sitting between them. Here the CDR3 reads CASSQSPGNYGYTF. The CDR3 DNA sequence: TGTGCCAGCAGCCAATCTCCCGGAAACTATGGCTACACCTTC.

This clonotype showed up many times. The chain uses TRBV13 and TRBJ2-1; perhaps D is TRBD1 or TRBD2 (5 bases each). The CDR3 extends over 16 amino acids. Trimming removed 4 bases from V and 0 bases from J, with 13 bases in between. The germline gives CDR1 PRHDT, CDR2 FYEKMQ (reference sequence). The CDR3 spells CASSSDWGSSYNEQFF. DNA for the CDR3: TGTGCCAGCAGCTCCGACTGGGGGAGCTCCTACAATGAGCAGTTCTTC.

The table lists this clonotype with a few counts. The V and J genes are TRBV11-1 and TRBJ2-4, with 11 positions matching TRBD1. CDR1 and CDR2 from the germline V gene are SGHAT and FQDESV (reference sequence). There are 18 residues in the CDR3. The V and J ends lost 4 bases and 0 bases, in that order; junction bases with no gene match: 8. DNA of the CDR3: TGTGCCAGCAGCTCGTTCGGACAGGGGGCCGGAGCCAAAAACATTCAGTACTTC. This codes for CASSSFGQGAGAKNIQYF.

V is TRBV4-3 and J is TRBJ2-2; the match to TRBD2 covers 7 bases. The length of the CDR3 is 17 residues. V trimming: 3 bases; J trimming: 1 base; junction bases outside the gene matches: 8. The germline V gene has CDR1 LGHNA and CDR2 YSLEER. CDR3 nucleotides: TGCGCCAGCAGCCACCCTTACGGGGGGAGGAACACCGGGGAGCTGTTTTTT. As protein: CASSHPYGGRNTGELFF.

The chain recombines TRBV20-1 with TRBJ2-6; no clear D. CDR3 length equals 14 residues. With 1 base removed from V and 0 bases from J, the gap between germline ends came to 4 bases. Germline-derived CDR1 and CDR2 are DFQATT and SNEGSKA (reference sequence). The CDR3 protein is CSARGLSGANVLTF. The CDR3, as DNA: TGCAGTGCTAGAGGACTCTCTGGGGCCAACGTCCTGACTTTC.

In its sample, this clonotype was seen many times. The chain is built from TRBV2 and TRBJ2-5; D gene ambiguous. CDR3 length equals 13 residues. With 1 base removed from V and 4 bases from J, the gap between germline ends came to 7 bases. The V gene's germline CDR1 is SNHLY and CDR2 FYNNEI. This CDR3 is CASSEDWRETQYF. The CDR3 DNA sequence: TGTGCCAGCAGTGAAGACTGGCGAGAGACCCAGTACTTC.